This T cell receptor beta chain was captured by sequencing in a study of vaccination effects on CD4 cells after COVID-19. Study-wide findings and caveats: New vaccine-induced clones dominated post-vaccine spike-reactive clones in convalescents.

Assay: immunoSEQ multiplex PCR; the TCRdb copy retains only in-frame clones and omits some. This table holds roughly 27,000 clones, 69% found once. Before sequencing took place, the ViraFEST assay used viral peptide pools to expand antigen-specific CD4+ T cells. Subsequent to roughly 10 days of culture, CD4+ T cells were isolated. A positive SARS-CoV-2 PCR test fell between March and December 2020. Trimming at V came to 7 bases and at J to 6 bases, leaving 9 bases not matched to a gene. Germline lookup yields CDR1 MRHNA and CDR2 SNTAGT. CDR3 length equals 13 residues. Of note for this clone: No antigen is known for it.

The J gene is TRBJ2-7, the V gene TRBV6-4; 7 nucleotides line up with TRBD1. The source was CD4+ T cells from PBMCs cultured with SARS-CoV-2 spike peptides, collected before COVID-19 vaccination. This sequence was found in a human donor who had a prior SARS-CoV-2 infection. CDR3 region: CASISTGNGEQYF. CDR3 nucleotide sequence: TGTGCCAGCATCTCGACAGGGAACGGCGAGCAGTACTTC.